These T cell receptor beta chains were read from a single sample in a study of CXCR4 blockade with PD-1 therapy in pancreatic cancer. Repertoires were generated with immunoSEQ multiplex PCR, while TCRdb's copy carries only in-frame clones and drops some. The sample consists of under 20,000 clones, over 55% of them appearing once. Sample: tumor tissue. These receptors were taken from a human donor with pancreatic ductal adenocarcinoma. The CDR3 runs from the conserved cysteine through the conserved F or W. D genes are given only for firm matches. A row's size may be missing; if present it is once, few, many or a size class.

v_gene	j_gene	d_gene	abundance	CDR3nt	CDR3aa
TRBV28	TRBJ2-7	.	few	TGTGCCAGCAGGCGTGAGAGTCCCAACGAGCAGTACTTC	CASRRESPNEQYF
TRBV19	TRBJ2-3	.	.	TGTGCCAGTAGTATAGCGGCTCACCCTGGCACAGATACGCAGTATTTT	CASSIAAHPGTDTQYF
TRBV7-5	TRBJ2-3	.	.	TGTGCCAGCAGCTTAGGCCCCGCGACTAGCGGGAGTCGCGGAGATACGCAGTATTTT	CASSLGPATSGSRGDTQYF
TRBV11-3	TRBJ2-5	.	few	TGTGCCAGCAGCTCAACAGGGATGACAGAGACCCAGTACTTC	CASSSTGMTETQYF
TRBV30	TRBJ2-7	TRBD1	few	TGTGCCTGGAATCCTGGGACAGCTGGCGAGCAGTACTTC	CAWNPGTAGEQYF
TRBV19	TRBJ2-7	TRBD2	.	TGTGCCAGTAAGCCTAGCGGGAGCGGGTCCCCCTACGAGCAGTACTTC	CASKPSGSGSPYEQYF
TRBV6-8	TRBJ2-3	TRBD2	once	TGTGCCAGCAGTGACCCCGGGACTAGGGTTTATACGCAGTATTTT	CASSDPGTRVYTQYF
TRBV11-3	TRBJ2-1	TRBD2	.	TGTGCCAGCAACCACCTAGCGGGACGAGGCAATGAGCAGTTCTTC	CASNHLAGRGNEQFF
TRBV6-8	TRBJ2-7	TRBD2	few	TGTGCCAGCAGCGGTAGCGGGAGGTTGAAGGAGCAGTACTTC	CASSGSGRLKEQYF
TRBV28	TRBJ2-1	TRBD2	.	TGTGCCAGCAGTTTTTCTAGCTGGGCGGGAGGATCCTACAATGAGCAGTTCTTC	CASSFSSWAGGSYNEQFF
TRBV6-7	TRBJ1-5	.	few	TGTGCCAGCAGTGTCCCAAATCAGCCCCAGCATTTT	CASSVPNQPQHF
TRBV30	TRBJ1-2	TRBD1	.	TGTGCCTGGAGGCCTGCCAGGACAGGTGTATATGGCTACACCTTC	CAWRPARTGVYGYTF
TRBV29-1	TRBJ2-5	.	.	TGCAGCGCCCAGGTCATCAAGCGGGAGACCCAGTACTTC	CSAQVIKRETQYF
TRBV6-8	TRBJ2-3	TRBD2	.	TGTGCCAGCGCCGCCCTAGCGGGATCACTAGATACGCAGTATTTT	CASAALAGSLDTQYF
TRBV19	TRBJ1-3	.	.	TGTGCCAGTAGTATCACAGGGCCTGGAAACACCATATATTTT	CASSITGPGNTIYF
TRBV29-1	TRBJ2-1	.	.	TGCAGCGTTGATGTGGAGCGCTACAATGAGCAGTTCTTC	CSVDVERYNEQFF
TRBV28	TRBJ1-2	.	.	TGTGCCAGCAGTTTAACAGGGTTCGGCTATGGCTACACCTTC	CASSLTGFGYGYTF
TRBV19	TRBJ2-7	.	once	TGTGCCAGTAGTATGCACAGCTACGAGCAGTACTTC	CASSMHSYEQYF
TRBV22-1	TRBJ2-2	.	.	TGTGCCAGCAGTCCACCTCCTAGCGGGACGCCCGGGGAGCTGTTTTTT	CASSPPPSGTPGELFF
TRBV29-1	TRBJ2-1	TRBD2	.	TGCAGCGTTCTGGCGGGAGGGACTAGCGGGAGGGCCGACAATGAGCAGTTCTTC	CSVLAGGTSGRADNEQFF
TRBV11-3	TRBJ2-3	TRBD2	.	TGTGCCAGCAGTGGGGTCGCGGGAGGGCATACGCAGTATTTT	CASSGVAGGHTQYF
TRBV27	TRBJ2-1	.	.	TGTGCCAGCAGTTTCTCGACTACCTACAATGAGCAGTTCTTC	CASSFSTTYNEQFF
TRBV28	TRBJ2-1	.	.	TGTGCCAGCAGTCCCGGAGGGGGAACTAATGAGCAGTTCTTC	CASSPGGGTNEQFF
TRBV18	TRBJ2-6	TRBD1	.	TGTGCCAGCTCACCAGCGGGACAGGGGAAATCTGGGGCCAACGTCCTGACTTTC	CASSPAGQGKSGANVLTF
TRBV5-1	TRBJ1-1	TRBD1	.	TGCGCCAGCAGCTTGCGGGGCAGGGGGTCGAACACTGAAGCTTTCTTT	CASSLRGRGSNTEAFF
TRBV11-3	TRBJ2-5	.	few	TGTGCCAGCAGTGAAAGGAGGGGTCAAGAGACCCAGTACTTC	CASSERRGQETQYF
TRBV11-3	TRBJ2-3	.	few	TGTGCCAGCAGCTACTTAAGCAGGGCCGCAGGGGATACGCAGTATTTT	CASSYLSRAAGDTQYF
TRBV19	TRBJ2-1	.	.	TGTGCCAGTAGTATAGGGACAGCGTATAATGAGCAGTTCTTC	CASSIGTAYNEQFF
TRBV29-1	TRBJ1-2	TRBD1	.	TGCAGCGTTGGACAGGGGGGAAGCGGCTATGGCTACACCTTC	CSVGQGGSGYGYTF
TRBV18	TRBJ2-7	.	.	TGTGCCAGCTCACCACTTGGGGGCTACGAGCAGTACTTC	CASSPLGGYEQYF
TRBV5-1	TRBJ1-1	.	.	TGCGCCAGCAGCTTGGGCCTGCTGAACACTGAAGCTTTCTTT	CASSLGLLNTEAFF
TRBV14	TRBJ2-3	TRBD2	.	TGTGCCAGCAGCCAAAGCTTAGCGGGAGAGACGCAATATTTT	CASSQSLAGETQYF